Below are 24 T cell receptor beta chains sequenced from a single sample in a study of regulatory T cells in long-lasting Graves disease. The time point was: persistent/refractory GD, antithyroid drugs over 5 years with positive TRAb. The TCR library used RNA extracted from PBMCs. Arm-PCR of CDR3 regions with iRepertoire HTBI primers generated TCR beta libraries. TCRdb processed the multiplex PCR reads anew with MiXCR; each CDR3 protein has one entry. The sample comprises about half a million distinct CDR3 sequences, roughly 23% of which are singletons, and around 13% rests with the top ten. Sequenced material: peripheral blood mononuclear cells (PBMCs), taken when the disease was refractory, from a patient treated with antithyroid drugs. The receptors here all came from a female donor with Graves disease.

This sequence joins TRBV7-3 and TRBJ1-1, with a possible D match to TRBD1 (6 bases). Looked up from germline, CDR1 is SGHTA and CDR2 is FQGTGA. Trimming removed 0 bases from V and 5 bases from J, with 10 bases in between. The CDR3 covers 14 residues. In nucleotides, the CDR3 is TGTGCCAGCAGCTTAACGGGACAAGGAACTGAAGCTTTCTTT. Translating it yields CASSLTGQGTEAFF.

This clonotype came up many times. The rearrangement joins TRBV28 to TRBJ1-4, with a tentative D call TRBD1 (6 bases). Germline values: CDR1 MDHEN, CDR2 SYDVKM. The CDR3 contains 19 residues. Trimming pared 6 bases from V and 0 bases from J, leaving 23 bases between. CDR3 nucleotides: TGTGCCAGCAGACCCGGGGGCAGGGGATTAGGAGCAACTAATGAAAAACTGTTTTTT. Its translation is CASRPGGRGLGATNEKLFF.

V and J are TRBV28 and TRBJ1-6; D is uncertain. Trimming cost V 1 base and J 6 bases, with 16 bases left between them. Per the germline V gene, CDR1 is MDHEN and CDR2 is SYDVKM. The CDR3 covers 17 residues. The CDR3 protein is CASSLFHPHSFNSPLHF. CDR3 sequence (DNA): TGTGCCAGCAGTTTATTCCACCCGCACAGCTTTAATTCACCCCTCCACTTT.

This clonotype occurred many times. The chain combines TRBV11-2 with TRBJ2-7, with 7 bases aligning to TRBD1. This CDR3 region has 14 residues. The V gene's germline CDR1 is SGHAT and CDR2 FQNNGV. Trimming removed 6 bases from V and 1 base from J; junction bases left unmatched: 6. The CDR3 region is CASRDYRGSYEQYF. CDR3 nucleotide sequence: TGTGCCAGCAGGGATTACAGGGGTTCCTACGAGCAGTACTTC.

The CDR3 is CASSPGRVSGNTIYF. The CDR3 DNA reads TGTGCCAGCAGCCCAGGACGGGTCTCTGGAAACACCATATATTTT. The V call is TRBV9, the J call TRBJ1-3; D not certain. Per the germline V gene, CDR1 is SGDLS and CDR2 is YYNGEE. The CDR3 is made up of 15 amino acids. The V end lost 4 bases, the J end lost 0 bases, and 11 bases lay between the germline ends.

This clonotype was seen many times. This chain connects TRBV7-9 to TRBJ1-2; D unresolved. Per the germline V gene, CDR1 is SEHNR and CDR2 is FQNEAQ (reference sequence). V was trimmed by 1 base and J by 9 bases, leaving 15 bases between them. The CDR3 has 14 residues. CDR3 sequence (DNA): TGTGCCAGCAGCTTAGGGTCTGCGGAACCTAGCTACACCTTC. Translated, it gives CASSLGSAEPSYTF.

This chain connects TRBV28 to TRBJ2-7; TRBD1 might be the D (5 bases). With 6 bases removed from V and 0 bases from J, the gap between germline ends came to 12 bases. Per germline, CDR1 MDHEN and CDR2 SYDVKM. The CDR3 runs 14 residues. The CDR3 nucleotides read TGTGCCAGCAGCTCGGCGGACATCTCCTACGAGCAGTACTTC. It yields the protein CASSSADISYEQYF.

V gene TRBV29-1 combines with J gene TRBJ2-5; the D gene is possibly TRBD2 (5 bases). V lost 1 base and J lost 4, with 13 bases in between. The CDR3 covers 14 residues. Germline CDR1 and CDR2: SQVTM and ANQGSEA. The CDR3 coding sequence is TGCAGCGTTGAAGCTGAATCCGGGGTAGAGACCCAGTACTTC. It yields the protein CSVEAESGVETQYF.

This clonotype appeared a few times. This rearrangement joins TRBV7-9 to TRBJ2-7; D is undetermined. V dropped 5 bases and J dropped 9 bases, with 14 bases sitting between them. Germline assignment: CDR1 SEHNR and CDR2 FQNEAQ (reference sequence). The CDR3 runs 12 residues. The chain's CDR3 is CASSQTDWGQYF. The CDR3 nucleotides read TGTGCCAGCAGCCAAACTGACTGGGGGCAGTACTTC. Full variable domain (missing parts from reference TRBV7-9 and TRBJ2-7): DTGVSQNPRHKITKRGQNVTFRCDPISEHNRLYWYRQTLGQGPEFLTYFQNEAQLEKSRLLSDRFSAERPKGSFSTLEIQRTEQGDSAMYLCASSQTDWGQYFGPGTRLTVT.

This clonotype showed up many times. This rearrangement joins TRBV6-1 to TRBJ1-2; TRBD1 aligns across 8 bases. The V gene's germline CDR1 is MNHNS and CDR2 SASEGT. The CDR3 sequence is 12 residues long. V shed 6 bases, J shed 7 bases, and the junction held 4 bases outside the gene matches. The CDR3 sequence: CASSSTGGGYTF. The CDR3 nucleotides are TGTGCCAGCAGCTCTACAGGGGGTGGCTACACCTTC.

The V gene is TRBV30, the J gene TRBJ2-7, with D unclear. The CDR3 has 13 residues. Germline V gene sequence: CDR1 GTSNPN, CDR2 SVGIG (reference sequence). Trimming removed 2 bases at V and 3 bases at J, with 11 bases between. The CDR3 loop is CAWSKGRIYEQYF. DNA of the CDR3: TGTGCCTGGAGTAAGGGCAGGATCTACGAGCAGTACTTC. Drawing the rest from reference TRBV30 and TRBJ2-7, the complete variable domain is SQTIHQWPATLVQPVGSPLSLECTVEGTSNPNLYWYRQAAGRGLQLLFYSVGIGQISSEVPQNLSASRPQDRQFILSSKKLLLSDSGFYLCAWSKGRIYEQYFGPGTRLTVT.

The CDR3 reads CSARRGVRTGELFF. The CDR3 DNA reads TGCAGTGCTAGGCGTGGGGTGCGAACCGGGGAGCTGTTTTTT. The genes are TRBV20-1 and TRBJ2-2; D gene uncertain. CDR1 is DFQATT, CDR2 SNEGSKA, per germline (reference sequence). Trimming removed 3 bases at V and 5 bases at J, with 13 bases between. The CDR3 is 14 amino acids.

This clonotype was found many times. The chain employs TRBV28 and TRBJ1-4, with D tentatively TRBD1 (5 bases). Germline CDR1 MDHEN, CDR2 SYDVKM. The CDR3 runs 16 residues. V lost 1 base and J lost 7, with 16 bases in between. The CDR3 protein is CASSLLPTVPTEKLFF. CDR3 bases: TGTGCCAGCAGTTTATTACCGACAGTGCCAACTGAAAAACTGTTTTTT.

The genes are TRBV3-1 and TRBJ1-2; D uncertain. This CDR3 has 12 residues. The V gene lost 7 bases and the J gene lost 4 bases, with 10 bases spanning the gap. The V gene's germline CDR1 is LGHDT and CDR2 YNNKEL (reference sequence). CDR3 coding DNA: TGTGCCAGCAAACAATTGGGCTATGGCTACACCTTC. Its translation is CASKQLGYGYTF.

This clonotype was counted a few times. The chain links TRBV19 to TRBJ1-6; possibly TRBD1 for D (5 bases). The ends were cut back, 4 bases at V and 9 bases at J, with 22 bases in the middle. Germline-derived CDR1 and CDR2 are LNHDA and SQIVND (reference sequence). This CDR3 comprises 17 residues. DNA of the CDR3: TGTGCCAGTAGTACCTCCTCGATAGGCATCGGGGGTTCACCCCTCCACTTT. It specifies CASSTSSIGIGGSPLHF.

The sample holds many counts of this clonotype. The chain uses TRBV2 and TRBJ1-2, with a possible D match to TRBD1 (6 bases). With 3 bases removed from V and 4 bases from J, the gap between germline ends came to 12 bases. Germline CDR1 SNHLY, CDR2 FYNNEI. The CDR3 length is 14 residues. This CDR3 is CASSEQGQSYGYTF. CDR3 coding DNA: TGTGCCAGCAGTGAGCAAGGACAGTCCTATGGCTACACCTTC. Drawing the rest from reference TRBV2 and TRBJ1-2, the complete variable domain is EPEVTQTPSHQVTQMGQEVILRCVPISNHLYFYWYRQILGQKVEFLVSFYNNEISEKSEIFDDQFSVERPDGSNFTLKIRSTKLEDSAMYFCASSEQGQSYGYTFGSGTRLTVV.

This clonotype has more than one count but fewer than ten. J is TRBJ2-5 and V is TRBV20-1, with 9 bases identical to TRBD1. In germline, CDR1 is DFQATT, CDR2 SNEGSKA (reference sequence). There are 17 residues in the CDR3. The J segment lost 1 base and the V segment lost 0 bases, leaving 9 bases of the junction unmatched. Written as DNA, the CDR3 is TGCAGTGCTAGAGATGAATCTGGGACAGGGACCCAAGAGACCCAGTACTTC. Amino acid sequence: CSARDESGTGTQETQYF.

This clonotype occurred a few times. The CDR3 region is CASSIRTTEAFF. DNA for the CDR3: TGTGCCAGCAGCATACGAACGACTGAAGCTTTCTTT. The J gene is TRBJ1-1, the V gene TRBV5-5; the D is unclear. CDR1 is SGHKS, CDR2 YYEKEE, per germline (reference sequence). This CDR3 has 12 amino acids. V was pared by 4 bases and J by 5 bases, with 9 bases between.

The chain combines TRBV7-9 with TRBJ2-7; 7 bases match TRBD2. Germline loops: CDR1 SEHNR, CDR2 FQNEAQ (reference sequence). The CDR3 has 15 amino acids. With V trimmed by 5 bases and J by 3 bases, 10 bases remained unmatched. The CDR3 bases are TGTGCCAGCAGCCGTACTAGCGAGAGAAGCTACGAGCAGTACTTC. It encodes CASSRTSERSYEQYF.

With respect to this clonotype: This could be a read error, since a much larger clone is one nucleotide away. The chain carries TRBV11-2 and TRBJ1-2; 9 positions agree with TRBD1. The CDR3 length is 15 residues. J was trimmed by 5 bases and V by 5 bases; bases with no gene match: 9. In germline, CDR1 is SGHAT, CDR2 FQNNGV. CDR3 DNA sequence: TGTGCCAGCAGCCGGACGACAGGGGGAACATATGGCTACACCTTC. Translating gives CASSRTTGGTYGYTF.

This clonotype was counted a few times. The rearrangement links TRBV28 to TRBJ1-1; 8 bases are a match to TRBD1. V was pared by 6 bases and J by 1 base, with 7 bases of the junction left unmatched. CDR3 length equals 15 residues. Germline-derived CDR1 and CDR2 are MDHEN and SYDVKM. CDR3 DNA: TGTGCCAGCAGACCTACAGGGGGAGGGAACACTGAAGCTTTCTTT. Encoded protein: CASRPTGGGNTEAFF.

The chain carries TRBV19 and TRBJ2-2, with 10 bases matching TRBD1. CDR1 and CDR2 (germline): LNHDA, SQIVND (reference sequence). CDR3 length: 16 amino acids. Trimming removed 5 bases from V and 0 bases from J; junction bases left unmatched: 3. The CDR3 loop reads CASSPDRGPNTGELFF. CDR3 DNA: TGTGCCAGTAGTCCTGACAGGGGGCCGAACACCGGGGAGCTGTTTTTT.

The V call is TRBV20-1, the J call TRBJ2-2, with 8 nucleotides matching TRBD2. V shed 6 bases and J 2 bases; nucleotides not matched to a gene: 11. CDR1 DFQATT and CDR2 SNEGSKA come from the germline V gene (reference sequence). The CDR3 has 16 amino acids. The CDR3 DNA reads as TGCAGTGCGGAGCTTTTAGCGGGACCTAACACCGGGGAGCTGTTTTTT. It is translated as CSAELLAGPNTGELFF.

This clonotype was seen a handful of times. V gene TRBV29-1 combines with J gene TRBJ2-5; 9 positions match TRBD1. Germline CDR1 and CDR2: SQVTM and ANQGSEA. J gave up 7 bases and V 4 bases, and 4 bases lay outside the gene matches. The CDR3 has 12 residues. The CDR3 is CSVGDRVGTQYF. CDR3 nucleotides: TGCAGCGTTGGGGACAGGGTGGGGACCCAGTACTTC.